Following are 20 T cell receptor beta chains from one sample sequenced in a study of T cells in Graves' hyperthyroidism and ophthalmopathy. Amplified TCR beta CDR3 regions derived from RNA transcripts. HTBI primers were the set used in a first-round RT-PCR of the TCR CDR3. TCRdb independently ran MiXCR on the multiplex PCR reads; one entry per CDR3 protein. The sample has about 770,000 distinct CDR3 sequences, 15% to 20% seen once; the top ten hold roughly a sixth. Material: blood. Receptors originate from a woman in her fifties or sixties with Graves' hyperthyroidism that later progressed to Graves' ophthalmopathy.

This clonotype was seen only a few times. The chain uses TRBV20-1 and TRBJ1-1; TRBD1 aligns across 8 bases. This CDR3 is built from 15 residues. Germline CDR1 and CDR2: DFQATT and SNEGSKA (reference sequence). Losses at the gene ends were 4 bases for V and 5 bases for J; bases not matched to a gene: 12. The CDR3 reads CSATITPDRETEAFF. Written as DNA, the CDR3 is TGCAGTGCTACGATAACCCCGGACAGGGAGACTGAAGCTTTCTTT.

In this sample, this clonotype turned up many times. V is TRBV7-8 and J is TRBJ1-2; 7 nucleotides agree with TRBD1. Germline loops: CDR1 SGHVS, CDR2 FQNEAQ. Trimming at V came to 2 bases and at J to 8 bases, leaving 20 bases not matched to a gene. The CDR3 consists of 18 residues. CDR3 sequence: CASSLPGQTQTAMVGYTF. The CDR3 nucleotides are TGTGCCAGCAGCTTACCGGGACAGACCCAAACTGCTATGGTCGGCTACACCTTC.

This clonotype was observed a handful of times. The rearrangement joins TRBV11-2 to TRBJ1-5; D ambiguous. The CDR3 spans 14 residues. Deletions cut 3 bases from V and 2 bases from J, with 8 bases between. Germline assignment: CDR1 SGHAT and CDR2 FQNNGV. The CDR3 bases are TGTGCCAGCAGCTTGAACCTCGGCAATCAGCCCCAGCATTTT. Its translation: CASSLNLGNQPQHF.

V and J are TRBV7-2 and TRBJ2-2; D may match TRBD1 or TRBD2 (5 bases each). With 5 bases removed from V and 3 bases from J, the gap between germline ends came to 16 bases. The CDR3 is made up of 16 amino acids. Germline V CDR1 and CDR2: SGHTA, FQGNSA. CDR3 protein: CASSARARADTGELFF. The CDR3 DNA follows: TGTGCCAGCAGCGCGAGGGCCAGGGCGGACACCGGGGAGCTGTTTTTT.

This clonotype has only a few counts. The chain has TRBV5-1 and TRBJ1-3; a weak D match, TRBD1 (5 bases). The CDR3 is made up of 18 amino acids. V lost 4 bases and J 1 base, leaving 21 bases between the germline ends. Germline V gene lookup returns CDR1 SGHRS and CDR2 YFSETQ. The CDR3 bases are TGCGCCAGCAGCCCCTTAGGTGCGGTGGGGGAATCTGGAAACACCATATATTTT. Translating it yields CASSPLGAVGESGNTIYF.

The rearrangement joins TRBV20-1 to TRBJ2-7; 8 bases line up with TRBD1. CDR1 and CDR2 from the germline V gene are DFQATT and SNEGSKA (reference sequence). V was pared by 6 bases and J by 4 bases, with 11 bases of the junction left unmatched. CDR3 size: 14 residues. The CDR3 protein is CSAETGVGSYEQYF. The CDR3 DNA is TGCAGTGCGGAGACAGGGGTTGGGTCGTACGAGCAGTACTTC.

The table lists this clonotype with a few counts. The chain joins TRBV30 to TRBJ1-4, with D maybe TRBD1 (6 bases). The CDR3 covers 20 residues. CDR1 is GTSNPN, CDR2 SVGIG, per germline (reference sequence). V lost 0 bases to trimming and J lost 7 bases, with 30 bases between them. CDR3 sequence (DNA): TGTGCCTGGAGTGTACCCCCGTACCGCACCATCGGGGGGCTGGTTGAAAAACTGTTTTTT. Translating gives CAWSVPPYRTIGGLVEKLFF.

This clonotype occurred a few times. The chain carries TRBV9 and TRBJ2-2, with TRBD1 identical over 10 bases. Germline V gene sequence: CDR1 SGDLS, CDR2 YYNGEE. The V and J ends lost 3 bases and 5 bases, in that order; junction bases with no gene match: 7. The CDR3 has 16 amino acids. The CDR3 bases are TGTGCCAGCAGCGAGTGGGGGACAGGGGATACCGGGGAGCTGTTTTTT. This gives the protein CASSEWGTGDTGELFF.

This clonotype was seen repeatedly, ten times or more. This chain uses TRBV18 with TRBJ1-4, with TRBD1 identical over 8 bases. This CDR3 has 14 residues. V was clipped by 3 bases and J by 8 bases; unmatched bases: 5. Germline V lookup: CDR1 KGHSH, CDR2 LQKENI. The CDR3 loop reads CASSPGQVGEKLFF. As DNA, the CDR3 is TGTGCCAGCTCACCGGGACAGGTTGGAGAAAAACTGTTTTTT.

This clonotype was found many times. The chain has TRBV2 and TRBJ1-1; D unclear. The V end lost 2 bases, the J end lost 1 base, and 5 bases lay between the germline ends. The CDR3 extends over 13 amino acids. From germline, CDR1 is SNHLY and CDR2 FYNNEI. DNA for the CDR3: TGTGCCAGCAGTGAAAGGTGGAACACTGAAGCTTTCTTT. It specifies CASSERWNTEAFF.

This clonotype appeared once. The chain couples TRBV20-1 to TRBJ1-3, with D unclear. The CDR3 contains 12 residues. Trimming cost V 1 base and J 4 bases, with 5 bases left between them. The V gene's germline CDR1 is DFQATT and CDR2 SNEGSKA (reference sequence). The CDR3 coding sequence is TGCAGTGCTAGAGTCTCGGGAAACACCATATATTTT. This encodes CSARVSGNTIYF.

The rearrangement joins TRBV29-1 to TRBJ1-1; 9 bases are shared with TRBD1. Per germline, CDR1 SQVTM and CDR2 ANQGSEA. The V and J ends lost 6 bases and 4 bases, in that order; junction bases with no gene match: 3. The CDR3 runs 12 residues. The CDR3 DNA reads TGCAGCGTGGGACAGGGAAGCACTGAAGCTTTCTTT. It yields the protein CSVGQGSTEAFF.

Ten or more counts support this clonotype. The V and J genes are TRBV2 and TRBJ2-1; 8 bases line up with TRBD2. J was trimmed by 8 bases and V by 4 bases; bases with no gene match: 10. CDR3 length: 15 amino acids. Germline values: CDR1 SNHLY, CDR2 FYNNEI. CDR3 protein: CASSGTGGATHEQFF. CDR3 in DNA: TGTGCCAGCAGTGGGACGGGGGGGGCCACCCATGAGCAGTTCTTC.

J is TRBJ2-1 and V is TRBV29-1; D could derive from TRBD1 or TRBD2 (5 bases each). V was trimmed by 7 bases and J by 9 bases, leaving 13 bases between them. This CDR3 contains 11 residues. Germline loops: CDR1 SQVTM, CDR2 ANQGSEA. DNA of the CDR3: TGCAGCGCCGAGGGGATTGGTGAGCAGTTCTTC. It encodes CSAEGIGEQFF.

The rearrangement uses TRBV7-2 and TRBJ1-2, with a tentative D call TRBD1 (5 bases). Trimming shortened V by 5 bases and J by 5 bases, and 18 bases separated the two germline ends. Germline values: CDR1 SGHTA, CDR2 FQGNSA. CDR3 length: 15 residues. CDR3 nucleotides: TGTGCCAGCAGCCACTACCCCGGGACCGATTATGGCTACACCTTC. This translates into CASSHYPGTDYGYTF.

The table lists this clonotype with many counts. The CDR3 loop is CASGPHRGRETEAFF. The CDR3 nucleotides are TGTGCTAGTGGTCCCCATCGGGGGCGAGAGACTGAAGCTTTCTTT. The chain uses TRBV12-5 and TRBJ1-1; the D gene is possibly TRBD1 (6 bases). The CDR3 totals 15 residues. The germline gives CDR1 LGHNT, CDR2 FRNRAP. V was shortened by 5 bases and J by 5 bases, with 18 bases between the two germline ends.

This clonotype was counted many times. The chain has TRBV11-2 and TRBJ2-2, with D hard to call. This CDR3 is 15 amino acids long. Germline values: CDR1 SGHAT, CDR2 FQNNGV. Trimming shortened V by 5 bases and J by 0 bases, and 10 bases separated the two germline ends. As DNA, the CDR3 is TGTGCCAGCAGCCCAGACTTCGCGAACACCGGGGAGCTGTTTTTT. This encodes CASSPDFANTGELFF.

This clonotype was picked up many times. The rearrangement joins TRBV30 to TRBJ2-1; D is tentatively TRBD1 or TRBD2 (6 bases each). Germline CDR1 reads GTSNPN; CDR2 reads SVGIG (reference sequence). The V and J ends lost 4 bases and 8 bases respectively, with 12 bases between them. This CDR3 region has 12 residues. CDR3 nucleotide sequence: TGTGCCTGGAAACAGGAGGGGGATGAGCAGTTCTTC. Translation gives CAWKQEGDEQFF.

The V call is TRBV6-1, the J call TRBJ1-2, with 7 positions matching TRBD1. Germline CDR1 is MNHNS and CDR2 is SASEGT. CDR3 length equals 15 residues. Germline trimming cut 7 bases from V and 1 base from J; bases unmatched to any gene: 9. The DNA of the CDR3 is TGTGCCAGCAACACCGGGACAGAATTTAACTATGGCTACACCTTC. As protein: CASNTGTEFNYGYTF.

The chain uses TRBV5-6 and TRBJ1-5; D is ambiguous. CDR3 length: 16 residues. Between the trimmed V and J ends, which lost 0 bases and 2 bases, there was a span of 12 bases. Per the germline V gene, CDR1 is SGHDT and CDR2 is YYEEEE. The CDR3 DNA sequence: TGTGCCAGCAGCTTGGACAGTGAAATCGGCAATCAGCCCCAGCATTTT. Protein product: CASSLDSEIGNQPQHF.